Sequencing of this T cell receptor (beta chain) was carried out in a study of blood T cell repertoires in COVID-19. Study at large: Sites across the United States, Italy and Spain contributed samples from acute and convalescent COVID-19. The cDNA or gDNA used as material had been derived from T cells, B-cell-depleted T cells, or PBMCs.

The V gene's germline CDR1 is SGDLS and CDR2 YYNGEE. The V gene end was trimmed by 1 base and the J gene end by 10 bases; junction bases not matched to a gene: 6. The length of the CDR3 is 15 residues. As originally analysed: For nucleated cells, counts were estimated from reference gene primer amplification. Repertoires were generated with immunoSEQ multiplex PCR, while TCRdb's copy carries only in-frame clones and drops some. V, J and clone size are those of that table, while D and trimming were read from the DNA. In the table there are some 250,000 clones, 82% of which are singletons. This chain joins TRBV9 and TRBJ1-6; 9 positions match TRBD1. The TCR comes from a woman aged 18-29 years with acute or convalescent COVID-19. Sequenced sample: peripheral blood. The CDR3, as DNA: TGTGCCAGCAGCGTATCGGGACAGGGAGGGTCACCCCTCCACTTT. The encoded protein is CASSVSGQGGSPLHF.